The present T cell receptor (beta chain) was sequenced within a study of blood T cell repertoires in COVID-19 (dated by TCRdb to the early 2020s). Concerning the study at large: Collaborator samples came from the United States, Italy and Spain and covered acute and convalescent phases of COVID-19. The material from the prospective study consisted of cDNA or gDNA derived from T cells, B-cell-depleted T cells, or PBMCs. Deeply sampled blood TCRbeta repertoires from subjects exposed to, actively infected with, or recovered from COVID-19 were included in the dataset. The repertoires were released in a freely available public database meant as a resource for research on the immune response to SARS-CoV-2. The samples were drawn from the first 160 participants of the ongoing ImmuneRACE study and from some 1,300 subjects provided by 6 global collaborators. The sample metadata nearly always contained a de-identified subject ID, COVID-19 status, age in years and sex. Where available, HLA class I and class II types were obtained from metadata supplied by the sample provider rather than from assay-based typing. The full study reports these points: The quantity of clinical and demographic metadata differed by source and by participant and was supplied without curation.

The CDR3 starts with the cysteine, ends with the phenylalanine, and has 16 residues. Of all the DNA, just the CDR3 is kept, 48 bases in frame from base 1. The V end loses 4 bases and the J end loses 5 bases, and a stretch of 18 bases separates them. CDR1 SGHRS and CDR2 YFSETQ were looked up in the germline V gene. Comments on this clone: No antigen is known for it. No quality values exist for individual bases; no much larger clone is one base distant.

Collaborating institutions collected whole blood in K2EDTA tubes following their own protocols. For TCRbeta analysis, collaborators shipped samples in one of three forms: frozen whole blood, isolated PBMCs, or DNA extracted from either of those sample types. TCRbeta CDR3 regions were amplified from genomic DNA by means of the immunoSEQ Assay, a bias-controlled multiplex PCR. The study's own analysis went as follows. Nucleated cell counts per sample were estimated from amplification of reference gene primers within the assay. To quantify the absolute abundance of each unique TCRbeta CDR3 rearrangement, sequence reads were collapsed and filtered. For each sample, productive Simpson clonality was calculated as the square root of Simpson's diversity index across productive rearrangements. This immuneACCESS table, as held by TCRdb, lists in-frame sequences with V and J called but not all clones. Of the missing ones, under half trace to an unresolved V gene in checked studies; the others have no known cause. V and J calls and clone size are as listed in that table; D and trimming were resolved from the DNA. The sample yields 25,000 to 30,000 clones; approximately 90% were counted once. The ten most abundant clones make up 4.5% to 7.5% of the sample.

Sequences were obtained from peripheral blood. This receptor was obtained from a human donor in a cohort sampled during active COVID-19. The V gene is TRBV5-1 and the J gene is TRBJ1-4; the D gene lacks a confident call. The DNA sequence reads TGCGCCAGCAGCGTCGGAGGACCGCCGAAGAATGAAAAACTGTTTTTT. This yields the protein CASSVGGPPKNEKLFF.